This T cell receptor beta chain was found in a study of cytomegalovirus exposure and HLA in healthy donors. Broader study findings: A list of 150 to 200 TCR beta chains associated with cytomegalovirus was given.

Donors sampled were nominally healthy, though unrecorded immune exposures were likely. On this clone itself: No antigen is known for it.

V gave up 7 bases and J gave up 4 bases, with 19 bases separating them. The germline gives CDR1 MNHNS, CDR2 SASEGT. The CDR3 runs to 15 residues. 60 Vbeta and 13 Jbeta primers were used in PCR. The protocol was immunoSEQ multiplex PCR, while the TCRdb copy is restricted to in-frame clones and leaves out a portion. The table has approximately 120,000 clones, around 77% seen once; the top ten hold more than 0.95%. Material: PBMCs. This TCR derives from a middle-aged man in good health and CMV-seronegative. The chain has TRBV6-1 and TRBJ2-5, with D perhaps TRBD1 (5 bases). CDR3 coding DNA: TGTGCCAGCACCATCCGAGACAGCCAGGGAGAGACCCAGTACTTC. Residues: CASTIRDSQGETQYF.